One sample yielded the 11 T cell receptor beta chains listed below, sequenced in a study of PD-1 blockade in mismatch repair-deficient tumors. Method: immunoSEQ multiplex PCR; TCRdb's copy keeps in-frame clones and lacks some. The data contain some 84,000 clones, more than 65% of them singletons. The material was peripheral blood, obtained 12 weeks after starting pembrolizumab. The origin of the receptors is an adult with mismatch repair-deficient cancer.

The chain is built from TRBV11-2 and TRBJ2-5; 11 bases fit TRBD2. The CDR3 sequence is 17 residues long. V lost 5 bases to trimming and J lost 4 bases; unmatched junction nucleotides: 12. Germline CDR1 is SGHAT and CDR2 is FQNNGV. The CDR3 nucleotides read TGTGCCAGCAGCCTAAAGGCAGCCCTAGCGGGAGGAGAGACCCAGTACTTC. As protein: CASSLKAALAGGETQYF.

The chain joins TRBV5-1 to TRBJ2-3; D is unclear. V was trimmed by 0 bases and J by 0 bases, leaving 5 bases between them. The CDR3 consists of 14 residues. Per the germline V gene, CDR1 is SGHRS and CDR2 is YFSETQ. CDR3 amino acids: CASSLVESTDTQYF. The CDR3 coding sequence is TGCGCCAGCAGCTTGGTTGAAAGCACAGATACGCAGTATTTT.

This clone was detected a few times. The chain combines TRBV2 with TRBJ1-5; D gene uncertain. The CDR3 loop spans 14 amino acids. V was shortened by 6 bases and J by 6 bases, with 15 bases between the two germline ends. Germline V gives CDR1 SNHLY, CDR2 FYNNEI. The CDR3 protein is CASSFSGEVQPQHF. In DNA form, the CDR3 reads TGTGCCAGCAGCTTCTCTGGGGAGGTTCAGCCCCAGCATTTT.

Worth noting for this clone: One junction end does not reproduce the germline sequence, and a read error may be involved. The rearrangement uses TRBV7-9 and TRBJ1-2; 12 bases fit TRBD1. The CDR3 length is 16 residues. CDR1 and CDR2 from the germline V gene are SEHNR and FQNEAQ (reference sequence). The CDR3 nucleotides read TGTGCCAGCAGCTTCGCCGGGACAGGGGGCAACTGTGGCTACACCTTC. As protein: CASSFAGTGGNCGYTF.

V is TRBV6-5 and J is TRBJ1-1, with D uncertain. The CDR3 loop spans 12 amino acids. Germline V CDR1 and CDR2: MNHEY, SVGAGI. V lost 6 bases, J lost 6 bases, and 11 bases lay in between. This CDR3 reads CASRGPEPEAFF. As DNA, the CDR3 is TGTGCCAGCAGAGGGCCGGAACCTGAAGCTTTCTTT.

This clone was found once. DNA for the CDR3: TGTGCCAGCAGTTTGGACCGGGACAGAAACCAAGAGACCCAGTACTTC. Its protein is CASSLDRDRNQETQYF. The rearrangement links TRBV28 to TRBJ2-5; 7 positions agree with TRBD1. This CDR3 has 16 amino acids. The V and J ends lost 3 bases and 0 bases, in that order; junction bases with no gene match: 7. Germline lookup yields CDR1 MDHEN and CDR2 SYDVKM.

Comment on this clone: Just one base apart from a much larger clone, this may be a read error. The V gene is TRBV11-3, the J gene TRBJ2-7; D possibly corresponds to TRBD2 (5 bases). CDR3 length: 12 residues. Per germline, CDR1 SGHNT and CDR2 YENEEA. V shed 4 bases and J shed 3 bases, with 7 bases lying between them. For the CDR3, the DNA is TGTGCCAGCAGCTCCGACTACTACGAGCAGTACTTC. Encoded protein: CASSSDYYEQYF.

This chain connects TRBV5-1 to TRBJ1-2; 8 bases match TRBD1. Germline assignment: CDR1 SGHRS and CDR2 YFSETQ. This CDR3 region has 13 residues. V shed 3 bases and J 8 bases; nucleotides not matched to a gene: 6. The CDR3 nucleotides read TGCGCCAGCAGCTACGACAGGGGTGACGGCTACACCTTC. Protein sequence: CASSYDRGDGYTF.

The chain uses TRBV29-1 and TRBJ2-2; 10 nucleotides line up with TRBD1. The CDR3 has 13 residues. Germline V gene lookup returns CDR1 SQVTM and CDR2 ANQGSEA. Germline trimming cut 7 bases from V and 7 bases from J; bases unmatched to any gene: 6. CDR3 coding DNA: TGCAGCGCGGGACAGGGGAGGGGCGGGGAGCTGTTTTTT. Translating it yields CSAGQGRGGELFF.

V is TRBV15 and J is TRBJ2-1; D is undetermined. Trimming stripped 3 bases from V and 10 bases from J, with 7 bases between. The CDR3 runs to 11 residues. CDR1 and CDR2 (germline): LNHNV, YYDKDF (reference sequence). CDR3 loop: CATSSRLEQFF. DNA for the CDR3: TGTGCCACCAGCAGTCGTTTGGAGCAGTTCTTC. The variable domain in full, completed from reference TRBV15 and TRBJ2-1, reads DAMVIQNPRYQVTQFGKPVTLSCSQTLNHNVMYWYQQKSSQAPKLLFHYYDKDFNNEADTPDNFQSRRPNTSFCFLDIRSPGLGDTAMYLCATSSRLEQFFGPGTRLTVL.

CDR3 sequence: CASSVGSDTGVNEQFF. As DNA, the CDR3 is TGTGCCAGCAGCGTAGGTTCGGACACCGGTGTGAATGAGCAGTTCTTC. The J gene is TRBJ2-1, the V gene TRBV9, with a weak D call TRBD1 (5 bases). The V gene's germline CDR1 is SGDLS and CDR2 YYNGEE. V was trimmed by 0 bases and J by 7 bases, leaving 17 bases between them. The CDR3 extends over 16 amino acids.